Ten or more counts support the clone carrying this T cell receptor (beta chain). What it binds is unknown. The library targeted TCRbeta and was prepared with unique molecular identifiers. TCRdb re-called the PCR reads with MiXCR, one entry per CDR3 protein. The sample consists of about 150,000 distinct CDR3 sequences, approximately 12% of them appearing once. These data belong to a study of T-cell reconstitution after alpha-beta-depleted transplantation in children. General observations from the study: The authors attributed T-cell counts and diversity one year after transplant mostly to newly produced T cells.

CDR1 and CDR2 (germline): LGHDT, YNNKEL (reference sequence). With 4 bases clipped from V and 2 bases from J, the junction kept 7 bases outside the gene matches. There are 15 residues in the CDR3. The clonotype was recovered from a boy aged 2-15 years with acute myeloid leukemia, due to receive a stem cell transplant. The rearrangement joins TRBV3-1 to TRBJ2-5; 7 nucleotides align to TRBD2. The starting material was PBMCs, obtained before TCRalphabeta/CD19-depleted stem cell transplant. Written as DNA, the CDR3 is TGTGCCAGCAGCCTTGGGGGGACTATGCAAGAGACCCAGTACTTC. Its translation: CASSLGGTMQETQYF.